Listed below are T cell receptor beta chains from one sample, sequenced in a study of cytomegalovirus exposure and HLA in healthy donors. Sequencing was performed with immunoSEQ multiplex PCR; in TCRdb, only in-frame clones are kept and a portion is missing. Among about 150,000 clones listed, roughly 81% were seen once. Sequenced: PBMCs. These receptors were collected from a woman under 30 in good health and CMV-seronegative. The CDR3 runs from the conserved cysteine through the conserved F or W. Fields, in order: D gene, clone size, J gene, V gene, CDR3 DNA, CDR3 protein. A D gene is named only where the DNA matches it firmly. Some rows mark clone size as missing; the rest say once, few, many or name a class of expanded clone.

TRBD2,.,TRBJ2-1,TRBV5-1,TGCGCCAGCAGCTTGGTGTCTAGCGGGAGTTATGAGCAGTTCTTC,CASSLVSSGSYEQFF
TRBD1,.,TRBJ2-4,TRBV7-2,TGTGCCAGCAGCTGGGACAGGGGTGTCATTCAGTACTTC,CASSWDRGVIQYF
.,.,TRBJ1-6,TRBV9,TGTGCCAGCAGCGTTACAGATTCACCCCTCCACTTT,CASSVTDSPLHF
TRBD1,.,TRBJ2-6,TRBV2,TGTGCCAGCATCGGGGACAGGGCCACTGGGGCCAACGTCCTGACTTTC,CASIGDRATGANVLTF
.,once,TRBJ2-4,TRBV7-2,TGTGCCAGCAGCTTACGTCCAGGGAACATTCAGTACTTC,CASSLRPGNIQYF
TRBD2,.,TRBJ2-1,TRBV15,TGTGCCACCAGCAAAGGAACTAGCGGGATTTTCAATGAGCAGTTCTTC,CATSKGTSGIFNEQFF
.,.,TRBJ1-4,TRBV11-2,TGTGCCAGCAGCTTAGGGCTGAATGAAAAACTGTTTTTT,CASSLGLNEKLFF
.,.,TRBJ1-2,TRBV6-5,TGTGCCAGCAGTGGCGGGGGGAAGATCTATGGCTACACCTTC,CASSGGGKIYGYTF
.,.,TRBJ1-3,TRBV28,TGTGCCAGCAGTTTAATCGGCCTTCTAGGTGGAAACACCATATATTTT,CASSLIGLLGGNTIYF
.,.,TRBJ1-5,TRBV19,TGTGCCAGTGGTCGACAGCTCAATCAGCCCCAGCATTTT,CASGRQLNQPQHF
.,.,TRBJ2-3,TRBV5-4,TGTGCCAGCAGTCCGGGTGGCGGGAAGACAGATACGCAGTATTTT,CASSPGGGKTDTQYF
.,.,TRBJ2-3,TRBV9,TGTGCCAGCAGCGTAGGGGGCTACACAGATACGCAGTATTTT,CASSVGGYTDTQYF
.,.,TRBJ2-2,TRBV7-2,TGTGCCAGCAGCTTAGCCCGGGACACCGGGGAGCTGTTTTTT,CASSLARDTGELFF
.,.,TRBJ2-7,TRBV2,TGTGCCAGCAGTGGGTATGGCGGGGTAAACTACGAGCAGTACTTC,CASSGYGGVNYEQYF
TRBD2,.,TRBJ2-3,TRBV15,TGTGCCACCAGCGGACTAGCGGGAGCCTTAGATACGCAGTATTTT,CATSGLAGALDTQYF
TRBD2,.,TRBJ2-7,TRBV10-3,TGTGCCATCAGCGGGGCCGGGAGGACCGCCTACGAGCAGTACTTC,CAISGAGRTAYEQYF
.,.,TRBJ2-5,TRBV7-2,TGTGCCAGCAGCTTAGTTAGCCGGGAACCCCAGTACTTC,CASSLVSREPQYF
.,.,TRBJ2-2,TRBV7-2,TGTGCCAGCAGCCTCAGGACAGCCGGGGAGCTGTTTTTT,CASSLRTAGELFF
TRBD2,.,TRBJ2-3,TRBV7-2,TGTGCCAGCAACCCCGGATCTGGTAGCGGGGGCCAGTATTTT,CASNPGSGSGGQYF
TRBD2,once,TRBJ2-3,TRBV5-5,TGTGCCAGCAGCTTCATCGGGACTAGCGTCACAGATACGCAGTATTTT,CASSFIGTSVTDTQYF
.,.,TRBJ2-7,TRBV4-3,TGCGCCAGCAGCCAAGTCGGTGCCTACGAGCAGTACTTC,CASSQVGAYEQYF
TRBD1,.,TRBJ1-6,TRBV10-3,TGTGCCATCAGTGAGGGGCGGGACAGGGCTTCACCCCTCCACTTT,CAISEGRDRASPLHF